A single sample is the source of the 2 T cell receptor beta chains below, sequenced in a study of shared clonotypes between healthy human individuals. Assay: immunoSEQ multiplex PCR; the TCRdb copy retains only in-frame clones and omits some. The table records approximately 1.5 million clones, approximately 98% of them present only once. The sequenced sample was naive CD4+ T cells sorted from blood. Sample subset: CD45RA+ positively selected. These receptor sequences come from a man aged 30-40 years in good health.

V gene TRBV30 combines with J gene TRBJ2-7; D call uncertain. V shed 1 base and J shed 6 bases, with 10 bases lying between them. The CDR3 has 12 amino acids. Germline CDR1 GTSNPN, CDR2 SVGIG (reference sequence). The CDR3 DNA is TGTGCCTGGAGTGCCGGGTTGGGCGAGCAGTACTTC. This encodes CAWSAGLGEQYF.

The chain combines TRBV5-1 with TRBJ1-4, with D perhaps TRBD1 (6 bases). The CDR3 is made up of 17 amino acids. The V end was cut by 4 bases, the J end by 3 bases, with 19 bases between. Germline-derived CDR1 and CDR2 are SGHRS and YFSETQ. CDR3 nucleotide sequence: TGCGCCAGCAGCCTTGGGGGGTCTTCAGGGGCTAATGAAAAACTGTTTTTT. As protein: CASSLGGSSGANEKLFF. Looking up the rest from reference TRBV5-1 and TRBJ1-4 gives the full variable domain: KAGVTQTPRYLIKTRGQQVTLSCSPISGHRSVSWYQQTPGQGLQFLFEYFSETQRNKGNFPGRFSGRQFSNSRSEMNVSTLELGDSALYLCASSLGGSSGANEKLFFGSGTQLSVL.